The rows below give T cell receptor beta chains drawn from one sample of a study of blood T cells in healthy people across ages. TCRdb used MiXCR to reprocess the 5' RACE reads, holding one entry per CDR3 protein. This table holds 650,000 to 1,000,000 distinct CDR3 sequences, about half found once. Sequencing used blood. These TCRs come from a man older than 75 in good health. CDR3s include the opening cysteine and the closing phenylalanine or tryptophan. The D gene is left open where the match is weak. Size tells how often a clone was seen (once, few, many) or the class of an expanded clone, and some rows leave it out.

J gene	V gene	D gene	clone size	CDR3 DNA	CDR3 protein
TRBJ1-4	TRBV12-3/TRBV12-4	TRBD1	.	TGTGCCAGCAGTGGGACAGGGACAGGTGAAAAACTGTTTTTT	CASSGTGTGEKLFF
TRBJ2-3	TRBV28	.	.	TGTGCCAGCAGTTTGGGCAGGAACTCAGATACGCAGTATTTT	CASSLGRNSDTQYF
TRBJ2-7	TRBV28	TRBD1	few	TGTGCCAGCAGGGGACAGGGGGTTTTCTCCTACGAGCAGTACTTC	CASRGQGVFSYEQYF
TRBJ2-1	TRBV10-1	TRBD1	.	TGCGCCAGCAGCCGTAGGACAGGGCAATACAATGAGCAGTTCTTC	CASSRRTGQYNEQFF
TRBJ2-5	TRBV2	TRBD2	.	TGTGCCAGCAGTGAAAGTGTGGCGGGGGATGCCCAGTACTTC	CASSESVAGDAQYF
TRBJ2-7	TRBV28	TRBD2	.	TGTGCCAGCAGTGGGACTAGCCACTACGAGCAGTACTTC	CASSGTSHYEQYF
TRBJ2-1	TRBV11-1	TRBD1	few	TGTGCCAGCAGCTTTCAAGGGGGCGGCGATGAGCAGTTCTTC	CASSFQGGGDEQFF
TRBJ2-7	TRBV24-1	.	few	TGTGCCACCGGGGACCACTACGAGCAGTACTTC	CATGDHYEQYF
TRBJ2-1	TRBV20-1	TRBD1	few	TGCAGTGCTAGATACCGGGACAGCAGCTCCTACAATGAGCAGTTCTTC	CSARYRDSSSYNEQFF
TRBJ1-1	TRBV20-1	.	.	TGCAGTGCTCCCGTCGGGAACACTGAAGCTTTCTTT	CSAPVGNTEAFF
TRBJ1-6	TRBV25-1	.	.	TGTGCCAGCAGTGAATCCCCAGGGTTGGATTCACCCCTCCACTTT	CASSESPGLDSPLHF
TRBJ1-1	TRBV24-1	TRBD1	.	TGTGCCACCAGACGACAGGGGGGGATGAACACTGAAGCTTTCTTT	CATRRQGGMNTEAFF
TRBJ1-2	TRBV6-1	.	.	TGTGCCAGCAGTGAAGAGGGGGGAATGTCTAGAGGCTACACCTTC	CASSEEGGMSRGYTF
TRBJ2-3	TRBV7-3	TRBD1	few	TGTGCCAGCAGCTTCGAAGGGGGCGCCCCCCCAGATACGCAGTATTTT	CASSFEGGAPPDTQYF
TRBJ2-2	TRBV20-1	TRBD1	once	TGCAGTGCTCAGGGGGCGTACACCGGGGAGCTGTTTTTT	CSAQGAYTGELFF
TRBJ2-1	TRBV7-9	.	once	TGTGCCAGCAGGAATGGGTATAAGCAGTTCTTC	CASRNGYKQFF
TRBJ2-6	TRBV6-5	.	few	TGTGCCAGCACCGACTTATCTGGGGCCAACGTCCTGACTTTC	CASTDLSGANVLTF
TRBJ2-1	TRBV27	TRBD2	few	TGTGCCAGCAGTTCTCCCTGGACTAGCGGGAGGACGAATGAGCAGTTCTTC	CASSSPWTSGRTNEQFF
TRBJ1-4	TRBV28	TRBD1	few	TGTGCCAGCAGCGTAGACAGGGGGCGTGAAAAACTGTTTTTT	CASSVDRGREKLFF
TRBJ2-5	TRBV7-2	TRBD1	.	TGTGCCAGCAGCACCGGGACAGAGAGACAAGAGACCCAGTACTTC	CASSTGTERQETQYF